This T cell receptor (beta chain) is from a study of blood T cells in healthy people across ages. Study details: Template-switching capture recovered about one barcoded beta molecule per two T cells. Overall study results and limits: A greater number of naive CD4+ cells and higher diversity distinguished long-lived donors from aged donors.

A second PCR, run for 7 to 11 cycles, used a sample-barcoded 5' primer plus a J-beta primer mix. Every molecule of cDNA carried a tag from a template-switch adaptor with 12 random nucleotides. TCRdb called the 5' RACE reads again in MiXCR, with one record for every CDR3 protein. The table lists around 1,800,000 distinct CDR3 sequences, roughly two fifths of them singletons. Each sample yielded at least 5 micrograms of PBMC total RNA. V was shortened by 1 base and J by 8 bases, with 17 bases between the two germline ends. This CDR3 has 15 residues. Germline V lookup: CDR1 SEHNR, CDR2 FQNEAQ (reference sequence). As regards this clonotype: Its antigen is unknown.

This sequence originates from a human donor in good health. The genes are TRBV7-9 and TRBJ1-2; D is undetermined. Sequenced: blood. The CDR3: CASSLVIGGSGGYTF. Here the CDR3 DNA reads TGTGCCAGCAGCTTAGTGATCGGCGGGTCTGGGGGCTACACCTTC.